The 25 T cell receptor beta chains below were found in one sample sequenced in a study of identifying expanded T cells in peripheral blood. TCRdb's table, derived via immunoSEQ multiplex PCR, lists solely in-frame clones and lacks some. The table shows about 52,000 clones, with roughly 80% occurring only once. Specimen: blood. These receptors were taken from a person aged 18 to 75 in good health.

This rearrangement joins TRBV7-3 to TRBJ1-1; 7 bases fit TRBD1. This CDR3 has 14 residues. With 2 bases clipped from V and 6 bases from J, the junction kept 6 bases outside the gene matches. CDR1 SGHTA and CDR2 FQGTGA come from the germline V gene. For the CDR3, the DNA is TGTGCCAGCAGCTTAGACAGGGTAGGATCTGAAGCTTTCTTT. Amino acid sequence: CASSLDRVGSEAFF.

The chain employs TRBV2 and TRBJ1-1, with D possibly being TRBD1 (6 bases). Trimming removed 6 bases at V and 0 bases at J, with 17 bases between. The CDR3 extends over 16 amino acids. CDR1 is SNHLY and CDR2 is FYNNEI in the germline V gene. The CDR3, as DNA: TGTGCCAGCAGGGGGGCTTTTCGAGGCCTGAACACTGAAGCTTTCTTT. Translated, it gives CASRGAFRGLNTEAFF.

The rearrangement links TRBV5-6 to TRBJ1-5, with D uncertain. Germline loops: CDR1 SGHDT, CDR2 YYEEEE. Trimming took 3 bases from V and 4 from J, leaving 8 bases between them. CDR3 length equals 13 residues. The CDR3 DNA reads as TGTGCCAGCAGCTCGTCTGGGAATCAGCCCCAGCATTTT. It specifies CASSSSGNQPQHF.

V and J are TRBV7-2 and TRBJ2-4; TRBD1 is a possible D gene (8 bases). CDR1 is SGHTA and CDR2 is FQGNSA in the germline V gene. This CDR3 comprises 16 residues. Trimming left V 2 bases short and J 0 bases short, with 11 bases between. The CDR3: CASSLNRGGAKNIQYF. CDR3 nucleotide sequence: TGTGCCAGCAGCTTAAACAGGGGGGGAGCCAAAAACATTCAGTACTTC.

The chain is built from TRBV5-1 and TRBJ1-2; D uncertain. Germline V CDR1 and CDR2: SGHRS, YFSETQ. The CDR3 extends over 15 amino acids. Trimming left V 3 bases short and J 7 bases short, with 19 bases between. The CDR3 sequence is CASSSHVAAEAGYTF. The CDR3 region has the DNA TGCGCCAGCAGCTCCCATGTGGCAGCCGAAGCTGGCTACACCTTC.

The V and J genes are TRBV5-4 and TRBJ2-5; perhaps TRBD2 as D (5 bases). From germline, CDR1 is SGHNT and CDR2 YYREEE (reference sequence). The CDR3 is 14 amino acids. Trimming removed 0 bases at V and 5 bases at J, with 11 bases between. Here the CDR3 DNA reads TGTGCCAGCAGCTTGGCCGCGGGTGGGGAGACCCAGTACTTC. This encodes CASSLAAGGETQYF.

The chain is built from TRBV2 and TRBJ2-1, with D perhaps TRBD2 (5 bases). The V gene lost 7 bases and the J gene lost 2 bases, with 15 bases spanning the gap. This CDR3 contains 15 residues. From germline, CDR1 is SNHLY and CDR2 FYNNEI. As DNA, the CDR3 is TGTGCCAGCACCGGGCTTAGCGTAACCTACAATGAGCAGTTCTTC. It translates to CASTGLSVTYNEQFF.

This clone was seen a few times. V and J are TRBV9 and TRBJ2-3; D perhaps matches TRBD2 (5 bases). Trimming removed 2 bases from V and 0 bases from J, with 7 bases in between. The length of the CDR3 is 14 residues. Germline loops: CDR1 SGDLS, CDR2 YYNGEE. For the CDR3, the DNA is TGTGCCAGCAGCGTGGGGAGAAGCACAGATACGCAGTATTTT. Protein product: CASSVGRSTDTQYF.

The rearrangement uses TRBV9 and TRBJ2-1; weak D call: TRBD1 (6 bases). Trimming removed 0 bases at V and 0 bases at J, with 10 bases between. Per the germline V gene, CDR1 is SGDLS and CDR2 is YYNGEE. The CDR3 sequence is 16 residues long. CDR3 residues: CASSVDGQPSYNEQFF. CDR3 DNA sequence: TGTGCCAGCAGCGTAGATGGACAGCCCTCCTACAATGAGCAGTTCTTC. Combining the CDR3 with reference TRBV9 and TRBJ2-1 gives the whole variable domain DSGVTQTPKHLITATGQRVTLRCSPRSGDLSVYWYQQSLDQGLQFLIQYYNGEERAKGNILERFSAQQFPDLHSELNLSSLELGDSALYFCASSVDGQPSYNEQFFGPGTRLTVL.

This clone appeared once. CDR3 in amino acids: CASSQEGWGQPQHF. The CDR3 coding sequence is TGTGCCAGCAGCCAAGAAGGGTGGGGACAGCCCCAGCATTTT. The V and J genes are TRBV14 and TRBJ1-5; no firm D call. CDR1 and CDR2 from the germline V gene are SGHDN and FVKESK. V shed 0 bases and J shed 7 bases, with 10 bases lying between them. The CDR3 totals 14 residues. Combining the CDR3 with reference TRBV14 and TRBJ1-5 gives the whole variable domain EAGVTQFPSHSVIEKGQTVTLRCDPISGHDNLYWYRRVMGKEIKFLLHFVKESKQDESGMPNNRFLAERTGGTYSTLKVQPAELEDSGVYFCASSQEGWGQPQHFGDGTRLSIL.

The gene calls are TRBV13 and TRBJ1-1; no clear D gene. The CDR3 is 12 residues long. V was trimmed by 6 bases and J by 7 bases, leaving 12 bases between them. Germline CDR1 is PRHDT and CDR2 is FYEKMQ (reference sequence). In nucleotides, the CDR3 is TGTGCCAGCAGTCGTACAGACCATGAAGCTTTCTTT. This encodes CASSRTDHEAFF.

This clone was recorded only once. The chain couples TRBV7-9 to TRBJ2-5; TRBD2 is a possible D gene (6 bases). V was cut by 5 bases and J by 5 bases, with 12 bases left in between. CDR1 and CDR2 (germline): SEHNR, FQNEAQ (reference sequence). This CDR3 contains 13 residues. CDR3: CASSRGVGETQYF. CDR3 DNA sequence: TGTGCCAGCAGCCGCGGGGTGGGGGAGACCCAGTACTTC.

The chain combines TRBV6-1 with TRBJ1-2; no clear D. The CDR3 length is 16 residues. Trimming removed 1 base at V and 4 bases at J, with 16 bases between. Germline CDR1 reads MNHNS; CDR2 reads SASEGT. Written as DNA, the CDR3 is TGTGCCAGCAGTGAAGTTGCGGCGGACCGTGTCTATGGCTACACCTTC. Translating it yields CASSEVAADRVYGYTF.

The rearrangement links TRBV18 to TRBJ2-7; D possibly uses TRBD1 or TRBD2 (10 bases each). V was shortened by 2 bases and J by 6 bases, with 26 bases between the two germline ends. Germline CDR1 reads KGHSH; CDR2 reads LQKENI. CDR3 size: 18 residues. The CDR3 here is CASSPTSGGGQGSREQYF. CDR3 nucleotide sequence: TGTGCCAGCTCACCAACCAGCGGGGGGGGACAGGGGTCCCGCGAGCAGTACTTC.

CDR3 sequence reads: CAMGPNYGYTF. CDR3 bases: TGTGCCATGGGCCCAAACTATGGCTACACCTTC. This chain joins TRBV5-4 and TRBJ1-2; D remains ambiguous. Between the trimmed V and J ends, which lost 9 bases and 2 bases, there was a span of 8 bases. CDR3 length equals 11 residues. Per the germline V gene, CDR1 is SGHNT and CDR2 is YYREEE (reference sequence).

The V and J genes are TRBV4-3 and TRBJ1-3; 7 bases are a match to TRBD1. The length of the CDR3 is 16 residues. From germline, CDR1 is LGHNA and CDR2 YSLEER. J was trimmed by 6 bases and V by 0 bases; bases with no gene match: 8. The CDR3 nucleotides read TGCGCCAGCAGCCAAGATCAGGGGGACCCTAAAAACACCATATATTTT. Its translation is CASSQDQGDPKNTIYF.

The chain has TRBV6-1 and TRBJ1-2; 9 bases line up with TRBD1. The J segment lost 7 bases and the V segment lost 4 bases, leaving 10 bases of the junction unmatched. In germline, CDR1 is MNHNS, CDR2 SASEGT. The CDR3 runs to 15 residues. The CDR3 spells CASSVEGQGVSGYTF. The CDR3 nucleotides are TGTGCCAGCAGTGTCGAGGGACAGGGAGTGAGTGGCTACACCTTC.

The rearrangement links TRBV30 to TRBJ2-3; a possible D gene is TRBD1 (6 bases). Germline V CDR1 and CDR2: GTSNPN, SVGIG (reference sequence). V lost 0 bases, J lost 0 bases, and 16 bases lay in between. There are 17 residues in the CDR3. CDR3 protein: CAWSVRGLAVSTDTQYF. The DNA of the CDR3 is TGTGCCTGGAGTGTAAGGGGGTTAGCAGTTAGCACAGATACGCAGTATTTT.

The chain employs TRBV5-8 and TRBJ1-5; 9 bases are a match to TRBD1. The CDR3 has 15 residues. Germline V lookup: CDR1 SGHTS, CDR2 YDEGEE. Unmatched junction bases numbered 4, after V lost 3 bases and J lost 3 bases. The CDR3 DNA reads as TGTGCCAGCAGCTCGGACAGGGGATACAATCAGCCCCAGCATTTT. It yields the protein CASSSDRGYNQPQHF. Full variable domain (missing parts from reference TRBV5-8 and TRBJ1-5): EAGVTQSPTHLIKTRGQQATLRCSPISGHTSVYWYQQALGLGLQFLLWYDEGEERNRGNFPPRFSGRQFPNYSSELNVNALELEDSALYLCASSSDRGYNQPQHFGDGTRLSIL.

The rearrangement joins TRBV6-1 to TRBJ2-7; 8 positions agree with TRBD1. V was clipped by 8 bases and J by 5 bases; unmatched bases: 11. This CDR3 has 14 amino acids. Looked up from germline, CDR1 is MNHNS and CDR2 is SASEGT. CDR3 nucleotide sequence: TGTGCCAGCCAAGCTCTCACAGGGGGGAACGAGCAGTACGTC. This encodes CASQALTGGNEQYV.

The genes are TRBV7-9 and TRBJ2-1; the D is unclear. V lost 2 bases and J 10 bases, leaving 9 bases between the germline ends. CDR3 size: 12 residues. From germline, CDR1 is SEHNR and CDR2 FQNEAQ (reference sequence). DNA of the CDR3: TGTGCCAGCAGCTTAACGCTGGGAGAGCAGTTCTTC. This sequence encodes CASSLTLGEQFF. Drawing the rest from reference TRBV7-9 and TRBJ2-1, the complete variable domain is DTGVSQNPRHKITKRGQNVTFRCDPISEHNRLYWYRQTLGQGPEFLTYFQNEAQLEKSRLLSDRFSAERPKGSFSTLEIQRTEQGDSAMYLCASSLTLGEQFFGPGTRLTVL.

This sequence joins TRBV7-9 and TRBJ2-7; TRBD1 aligns across 9 bases. The V gene's germline CDR1 is SEHNR and CDR2 FQNEAQ (reference sequence). CDR3 length equals 13 residues. The V gene end was trimmed by 5 bases and the J gene end by 7 bases; junction bases not matched to a gene: 6. The CDR3 here is CASSRTGVGEQYF. The DNA of the CDR3 is TGTGCCAGCAGCCGGACAGGGGTGGGTGAGCAGTACTTC.

The rearrangement joins TRBV30 to TRBJ2-3; D not certain. Trimming pared 0 bases from V and 4 bases from J, leaving 8 bases between. CDR1 GTSNPN and CDR2 SVGIG come from the germline V gene (reference sequence). The CDR3 spans 13 residues. The CDR3 DNA reads as TGTGCCTGGAGTGTCAACAGCGCAGATACGCAGTATTTT. This encodes CAWSVNSADTQYF.

The chain has TRBV7-2 and TRBJ2-1, with D unclear. Trimming cost V 1 base and J 7 bases, with 11 bases left between them. CDR3 length: 14 residues. The V gene's germline CDR1 is SGHTA and CDR2 FQGNSA. CDR3 sequence reads: CASSLDTGRNEQFF. The CDR3 DNA follows: TGTGCCAGCAGCTTAGATACTGGGCGGAATGAGCAGTTCTTC.

V usage is TRBV25-1 and J usage is TRBJ1-3; 7 bases are a match to TRBD1. This CDR3 contains 10 residues. The trim removed 10 bases at V and 8 bases at J, leaving 2 bases unmatched. The V gene's germline CDR1 is MGHDK and CDR2 SYGVNS. The CDR3 sequence: CAIQGDTIYF. The CDR3 DNA is TGTGCCATTCAGGGGGACACCATATATTTT.